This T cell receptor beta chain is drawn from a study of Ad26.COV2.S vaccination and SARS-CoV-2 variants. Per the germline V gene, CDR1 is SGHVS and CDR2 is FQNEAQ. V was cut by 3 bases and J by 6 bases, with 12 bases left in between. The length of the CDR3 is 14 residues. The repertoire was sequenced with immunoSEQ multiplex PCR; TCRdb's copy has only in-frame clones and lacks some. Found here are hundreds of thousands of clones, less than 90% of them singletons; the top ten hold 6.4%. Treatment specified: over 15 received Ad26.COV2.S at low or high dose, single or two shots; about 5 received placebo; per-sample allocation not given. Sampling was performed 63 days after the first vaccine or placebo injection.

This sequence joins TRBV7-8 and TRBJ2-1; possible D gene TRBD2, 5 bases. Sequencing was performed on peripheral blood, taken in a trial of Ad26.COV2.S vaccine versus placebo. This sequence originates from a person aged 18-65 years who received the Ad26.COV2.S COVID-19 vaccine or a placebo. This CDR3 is CASSLSGLGNEQFF. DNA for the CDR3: TGTGCCAGCAGCTTGTCCGGACTTGGCAATGAGCAGTTCTTC.